The 8 T cell receptor beta chains below come from one sample, sequenced in a study of blood T cells in healthy people across ages. The authors ran a second PCR of about 6 to 11 cycles using a sample-barcoded 5' primer and a J-beta primer mix. One entry per CDR3 protein results from TCRdb running MiXCR on the 5' RACE reads. The profile shows hundreds of thousands of distinct CDR3 sequences, about 62% of them singletons. The sample taken for sequencing was blood. The origin of the receptors is a man aged 25-40 years in good health.

The chain has TRBV20-1 and TRBJ2-5, with unresolved D. Trimming pared 5 bases from V and 11 bases from J, leaving 15 bases between. The CDR3 sequence is 11 residues long. Germline CDR1 DFQATT, CDR2 SNEGSKA (reference sequence). CDR3: CSAPDGREQYF. The CDR3 DNA is TGCAGTGCTCCTGACGGGCGAGAGCAGTACTTC.

The chain joins TRBV6-6 to TRBJ1-6; D is undetermined. The V and J ends lost 7 bases and 5 bases respectively, with 9 bases between them. The CDR3 covers 13 residues. Per the germline V gene, CDR1 is MNHNY and CDR2 is SVGAGI (reference sequence). CDR3 DNA sequence: TGTGCCAGCAAGGCAGCCGATAATTCACCCCTCCACTTT. Translated, it gives CASKAADNSPLHF.

This clonotype appeared a few times. The chain combines TRBV5-1 with TRBJ2-7, with 10 nucleotides matching TRBD2. CDR3 length: 15 amino acids. CDR1 SGHRS and CDR2 YFSETQ come from the germline V gene. The V gene end was trimmed by 5 bases and the J gene end by 0 bases; junction bases not matched to a gene: 5. The CDR3 region is CASRGLAAHSYEQYF. The CDR3 bases are TGCGCCAGCAGAGGACTAGCGGCACACTCCTACGAGCAGTACTTC.

This chain uses TRBV12-3 or TRBV12-4 with TRBJ1-6; no firm D call. V lost 7 bases to trimming and J lost 9 bases, with 16 bases between them. CDR3 length: 14 amino acids. For the CDR3, the DNA is TGTGCCAGCACCAAGACTGTGGGATTTTCACCCCTCCACTTT. It is translated as CASTKTVGFSPLHF.

The chain links TRBV28 to TRBJ2-3; 11 bases agree with TRBD1. Germline CDR1 MDHEN, CDR2 SYDVKM. The CDR3 loop spans 16 amino acids. The V and J ends lost 7 bases and 3 bases, in that order; junction bases with no gene match: 9. CDR3 loop: CASTPGQGGGTDTQYF. The CDR3 coding sequence is TGTGCCAGCACCCCGGGACAGGGGGGAGGGACAGATACGCAGTATTTT.

The chain joins TRBV7-9 to TRBJ2-1; 9 bases fit TRBD2. V gave up 7 bases and J gave up 12 bases; unmatched junction bases: 10. This CDR3 has 13 amino acids. Looked up from germline, CDR1 is SEHNR and CDR2 is FQNEAQ (reference sequence). Written as DNA, the CDR3 is TGTGCCAGCATAGCGGGGGCTCCGGCCCTGCAGTTCTTC. It yields the protein CASIAGAPALQFF. The full variable domain, with the rest looked up from reference TRBV7-9 and TRBJ2-1, is DTGVSQNPRHKITKRGQNVTFRCDPISEHNRLYWYRQTLGQGPEFLTYFQNEAQLEKSRLLSDRFSAERPKGSFSTLEIQRTEQGDSAMYLCASIAGAPALQFFGPGTRLTVL.

The V gene is TRBV4-3, the J gene TRBJ2-7; 8 nucleotides align to TRBD1. This CDR3 region has 16 residues. V trimming: 0 bases; J trimming: 1 base; junction bases outside the gene matches: 5. CDR1 is LGHNA, CDR2 YSLEER, per germline. The CDR3 region is CASSQDAGGGSYEQYF. In DNA, the CDR3 is TGCGCCAGCAGCCAAGATGCAGGGGGCGGATCCTACGAGCAGTACTTC.

This clonotype has only a few counts. The chain employs TRBV29-1 and TRBJ2-4; D remains ambiguous. Trimming shortened V by 1 base and J by 8 bases, and 12 bases separated the two germline ends. This CDR3 region has 13 residues. Germline V gene sequence: CDR1 SQVTM, CDR2 ANQGSEA. CDR3 loop: CSVEATTTDIQYF. DNA for the CDR3: TGCAGCGTTGAAGCAACTACGACCGACATTCAGTACTTC.